These 18 T cell receptor beta chains were sequenced from one sample in a study of patients and donors after allogeneic stem cell transplantation. TCRdb independently ran MiXCR on the RT-PCR reads; one entry per CDR3 protein. The top ten clones hold 6% of a sample with about a million distinct CDR3 sequences, more than 15% of them seen once. Material for sequencing was blood, either unsorted or a sorted T cell fraction (not recorded which). The receptors were sampled from a human donor who was either an allogeneic HSCT recipient or a stem cell or donor lymphocyte infusion donor (not recorded which). It is not recorded whose cells these are; they may come from a transplant donor.

This chain joins TRBV3-1 and TRBJ2-7; 9 positions match TRBD2. The CDR3 is 16 amino acids. Germline CDR1 LGHDT, CDR2 YNNKEL (reference sequence). After removal of 1 base from V and 3 bases from J, the junction contained 7 bases not matched to a gene. CDR3 in amino acids: CASSQVGAGGYYEQYF. CDR3 DNA sequence: TGTGCCAGCAGCCAAGTTGGCGCGGGGGGGTACTACGAGCAGTACTTC.

This chain connects TRBV2 to TRBJ2-3; D is uncertain. Germline V gene sequence: CDR1 SNHLY, CDR2 FYNNEI. The CDR3 has 13 residues. V lost 5 bases, J lost 5 bases, and 11 bases lay in between. CDR3 bases: TGTGCCAGCAGTACGCTCCTCCTAGATACGCAGTATTTT. It yields the protein CASSTLLLDTQYF. Combining the CDR3 with reference TRBV2 and TRBJ2-3 gives the whole variable domain EPEVTQTPSHQVTQMGQEVILRCVPISNHLYFYWYRQILGQKVEFLVSFYNNEISEKSEIFDDQFSVERPDGSNFTLKIRSTKLEDSAMYFCASSTLLLDTQYFGPGTRLTVL.

The V call is TRBV5-6, the J call TRBJ1-2, with 10 bases aligning to TRBD1. V shed 0 bases, J shed 2 bases, and the junction held 7 bases outside the gene matches. From germline, CDR1 is SGHDT and CDR2 YYEEEE. The CDR3 covers 17 residues. The DNA of the CDR3 is TGTGCCAGCAGCTTGGAGCACCGGGACAGGGGCAACTATGGCTACACCTTC. It is translated as CASSLEHRDRGNYGYTF.

V is TRBV20-1 and J is TRBJ2-7, with no clear D. There are 11 residues in the CDR3. Germline CDR1 and CDR2: DFQATT and SNEGSKA (reference sequence). Deletions cut 6 bases from V and 3 bases from J, with 9 bases between. The CDR3 loop is CSAPDRYEQYF. DNA of the CDR3: TGCAGTGCCCCGGACCGCTACGAGCAGTACTTC.

A few counts support this clonotype. This sequence joins TRBV29-1 and TRBJ2-1; D gene unclear. The CDR3 length is 11 residues. V lost 2 bases, J lost 15 bases, and 14 bases lay in between. The V gene's germline CDR1 is SQVTM and CDR2 ANQGSEA. CDR3 region: CSVETPQSLFF. The CDR3 coding sequence is TGCAGCGTTGAAACCCCCCAAAGTCTGTTCTTC.

This clonotype was recorded a few times. J is TRBJ2-1 and V is TRBV12-3 or TRBV12-4; weak D call: TRBD1 (9 bases). The CDR3 consists of 15 residues. V lost 1 base, J lost 9 bases, and 16 bases lay in between. CDR3 amino acids: CASSLGDRAGGEQFF. The CDR3 region has the DNA TGTGCCAGCAGTTTAGGGGACAGGGCGGGGGGTGAGCAGTTCTTC.

This clonotype appeared a few times. The chain is built from TRBV20-1 and TRBJ1-5, with 8 bases matching TRBD1. The germline V gene encodes CDR1 DFQATT and CDR2 SNEGSKA (reference sequence). This CDR3 contains 13 residues. J was trimmed by 3 bases and V by 6 bases; bases with no gene match: 4. The CDR3 DNA reads as TGCAGTGCCAAGGACAGGGCCAATCAGCCCCAGCATTTT. Protein sequence: CSAKDRANQPQHF.

The J gene is TRBJ2-3, the V gene TRBV30, with a weak D call TRBD2 (5 bases). With 1 base removed from V and 1 base from J, the gap between germline ends came to 15 bases. Germline V gene data show CDR1 as GTSNPN and CDR2 as SVGIG (reference sequence). The CDR3 totals 16 residues. In nucleotides, the CDR3 is TGTGCCTGGAGTGGTACATTGGCGGGCGGCACAGATACGCAGTATTTT. It translates to CAWSGTLAGGTDTQYF.

The chain joins TRBV6-2 or TRBV6-3 to TRBJ2-7, with 10 bases fitting TRBD1. Losses at the gene ends were 4 bases for V and 4 bases for J; bases not matched to a gene: 10. CDR3 size: 16 residues. The V gene's germline CDR1 is MNHEY and CDR2 SVGEGT. DNA for the CDR3: TGTGCCAGCAGTTTGCCCCTCGGGACAGGGGTGTACGAGCAGTACTTC. This translates into CASSLPLGTGVYEQYF.

This clonotype was seen more than once but under ten times. This chain joins TRBV5-1 and TRBJ1-5; D is undetermined. The germline V and J ends were trimmed by 0 bases and 3 bases, with 10 bases remaining between them. The germline V gene has CDR1 SGHRS and CDR2 YFSETQ. This CDR3 is built from 15 residues. The CDR3 nucleotides are TGCGCCAGCAGCTTGGAAGGCAATAACAATCAGCCCCAGCATTTT. It is translated as CASSLEGNNNQPQHF.

The chain has TRBV2 and TRBJ1-4, with D hard to call. From germline, CDR1 is SNHLY and CDR2 FYNNEI. Trimming removed 4 bases from V and 5 bases from J, with 17 bases in between. This CDR3 comprises 16 residues. CDR3 DNA sequence: TGTGCCAGCAGTGCTAGCCCCCAGGTCTTGAATGAAAAACTGTTTTTT. Residues: CASSASPQVLNEKLFF.

This clonotype was observed many times. The V and J genes are TRBV4-2 and TRBJ2-7; D call uncertain. The V end lost 4 bases, the J end lost 0 bases, and 7 bases lay between the germline ends. CDR1 is LGHNA, CDR2 YNFKEQ, per germline. The CDR3 extends over 13 amino acids. CDR3 sequence: CASSPVSSYEQYF. The CDR3 DNA follows: TGTGCCAGCAGCCCCGTTTCCTCCTACGAGCAGTACTTC.

Only one count was recorded for this clonotype. The J gene is TRBJ1-1, the V gene TRBV5-1; D call uncertain. V lost 1 base and J lost 1, with 5 bases in between. There are 13 residues in the CDR3. Germline V gene sequence: CDR1 SGHRS, CDR2 YFSETQ. The CDR3 DNA follows: TGCGCCAGCAGCTTGTATGCGAACACTGAAGCTTTCTTT. Its translation: CASSLYANTEAFF. The whole variable domain, filled in from reference TRBV5-1 and TRBJ1-1, reads KAGVTQTPRYLIKTRGQQVTLSCSPISGHRSVSWYQQTPGQGLQFLFEYFSETQRNKGNFPGRFSGRQFSNSRSEMNVSTLELGDSALYLCASSLYANTEAFFGQGTRLTVV.

The chain combines TRBV20-1 with TRBJ2-7; TRBD2 agrees at 7 bases. The CDR3 loop spans 15 amino acids. V lost 0 bases to trimming and J lost 3 bases; unmatched junction nucleotides: 8. Per germline, CDR1 DFQATT and CDR2 SNEGSKA (reference sequence). Here the CDR3 reads CSARDLASGLYEQYF. CDR3 in DNA: TGCAGTGCTAGAGATCTGGCTAGCGGACTCTACGAGCAGTACTTC.

The CDR3 protein is CATSREAGTTEAFF. CDR3 DNA: TGTGCCACCAGCAGAGAGGCAGGGACCACTGAAGCTTTCTTT. The chain combines TRBV15 with TRBJ1-1, with a weak D call TRBD1 (5 bases). V lost 0 bases and J lost 4, with 9 bases in between. The CDR3 contains 14 residues. CDR1 is LNHNV and CDR2 is YYDKDF in the germline V gene (reference sequence). Full variable domain (outside the CDR3, taken from reference TRBV15 and TRBJ1-1): DAMVIQNPRYQVTQFGKPVTLSCSQTLNHNVMYWYQQKSSQAPKLLFHYYDKDFNNEADTPDNFQSRRPNTSFCFLDIRSPGLGDTAMYLCATSREAGTTEAFFGQGTRLTVV.

This clonotype appeared a few times. V gene TRBV7-2 combines with J gene TRBJ1-1; D gene uncertain. Between the trimmed V and J ends, which lost 1 base and 11 bases, there was a span of 14 bases. The CDR3 has 13 amino acids. Germline V gene lookup returns CDR1 SGHTA and CDR2 FQGNSA. The CDR3 loop reads CASSLVVEVGAFF. The CDR3 DNA follows: TGTGCCAGCAGCTTAGTTGTCGAGGTTGGGGCTTTCTTT.

The rearrangement joins TRBV19 to TRBJ1-1, with D unclear. The CDR3 runs 13 residues. CDR1 LNHDA and CDR2 SQIVND come from the germline V gene (reference sequence). The germline V and J ends were trimmed by 1 base and 4 bases, with 7 bases remaining between them. The CDR3 sequence: CASSIAVSTEAFF. The CDR3 DNA is TGTGCCAGTAGTATAGCGGTGAGCACTGAAGCTTTCTTT.

This clonotype was detected ten times or more. The chain couples TRBV12-3 or TRBV12-4 to TRBJ1-6; D uncertain. The germline V and J ends were trimmed by 5 bases and 8 bases, with 16 bases remaining between them. There are 15 residues in the CDR3. CDR3 DNA sequence: TGTGCCAGCAGTAACTTCGGGAGCCTTCATTCACCCCTCCACTTT. Translated: CASSNFGSLHSPLHF.